This TCR beta chain was identified in a study of T cell responses to AZD1222 COVID-19 vaccine. Notes on the study in general: The donor group comprised mostly white British people and more females; the analysis possibly underestimated clonal diversity. Two doses of AZD1222 preceded a rise in Spike-specific TCR breadth and depth.

TCRdb's copy holds only in-frame clones and misses some; the assay was immunoSEQ multiplex PCR. Here the sample spans some 150,000 clones, around nine tenths being singletons. Comments on this clone: What it binds is unknown.

Germline CDR1 is LNHNV and CDR2 is YYDKDF (reference sequence). Deletions cut 5 bases from V and 6 bases from J, with 17 bases between. This CDR3 comprises 15 residues. The sequence was collected from an adult who received the AZD1222 COVID-19 vaccine. This chain uses TRBV15 with TRBJ1-5; a weak D match, TRBD1 (6 bases). Sequenced here: peripheral blood, sampled 28 days after the second AZD1222 dose. Written as DNA, the CDR3 is TGTGCCACCAGCGCCAGGTCGGGGGCGCGTCAGCCCCAGCATTTT. Protein product: CATSARSGARQPQHF.